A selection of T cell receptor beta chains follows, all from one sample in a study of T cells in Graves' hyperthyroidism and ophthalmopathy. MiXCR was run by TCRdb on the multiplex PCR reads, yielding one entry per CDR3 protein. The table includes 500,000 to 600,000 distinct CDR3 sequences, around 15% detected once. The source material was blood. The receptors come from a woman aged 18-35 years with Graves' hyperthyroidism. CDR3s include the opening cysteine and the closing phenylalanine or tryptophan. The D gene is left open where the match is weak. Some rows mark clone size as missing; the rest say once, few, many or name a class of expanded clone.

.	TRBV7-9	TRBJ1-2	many	CASSPPGSGYGYTF	TGTGCCAGCAGCCCCCCTGGGAGTGGATATGGCTACACCTTC
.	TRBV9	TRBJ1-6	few	CASSVDHYNSPLHF	TGTGCCAGCAGCGTAGACCATTATAATTCACCCCTCCACTTT
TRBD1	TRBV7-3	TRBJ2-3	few	CASSLTPYRGRADTQYF	TGTGCCAGCAGCTTAACCCCCTATAGGGGGCGGGCAGATACGCAGTATTTT
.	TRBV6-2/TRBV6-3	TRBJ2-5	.	CASQPKIKETQYF	TGTGCCAGCCAACCCAAGATCAAGGAGACCCAGTACTTC
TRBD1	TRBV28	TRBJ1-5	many	CASSITGGSYQPQHF	TGTGCCAGCAGTATCACAGGGGGCAGCTATCAGCCCCAGCATTTT
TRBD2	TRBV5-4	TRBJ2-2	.	CASSSQAREDPGELFF	TGTGCCAGCAGCTCCCAAGCGCGGGAGGATCCCGGGGAGCTGTTTTTT
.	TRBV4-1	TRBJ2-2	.	CASSPGPLSGELFF	TGCGCCAGCAGTCCGGGCCCCCTTTCCGGGGAGCTGTTTTTT
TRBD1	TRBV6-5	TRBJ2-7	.	CASSLYTNRGYEQYF	TGTGCCAGCAGTTTGTACACGAACAGGGGCTACGAGCAGTACTTC
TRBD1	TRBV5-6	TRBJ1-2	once	CASSEGQPNYGYTF	TGTGCCAGCAGCGAGGGACAGCCTAACTATGGCTACACCTTC
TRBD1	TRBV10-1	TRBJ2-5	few	CASSDPTGGKYF	TGCGCCAGCAGTGATCCGACAGGGGGGAAGTACTTC
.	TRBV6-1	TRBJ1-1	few	CATEGVTMGTEAFF	TGTGCCACCGAGGGAGTGACGATGGGGACTGAAGCTTTCTTT
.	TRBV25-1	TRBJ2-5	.	CASSEGQTIQETQYF	TGTGCCAGCAGTGAAGGACAGACGATACAAGAGACCCAGTACTTC
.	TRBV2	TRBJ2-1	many	CASSLTRTVYNEQFF	TGTGCCAGCAGTCTAACACGGACAGTTTACAATGAGCAGTTCTTC
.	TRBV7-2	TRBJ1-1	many	CASRADNTEAFF	TGTGCCAGCAGGGCAGATAACACTGAAGCTTTCTTT
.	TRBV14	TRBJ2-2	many	CASSQVIGELFF	TGTGCCAGCAGCCAAGTTATCGGGGAGCTGTTTTTT
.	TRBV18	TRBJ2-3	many	CASSSGPTTQYF	TGTGCCAGCTCCTCCGGTCCGACTACGCAGTATTTT
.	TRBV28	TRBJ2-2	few	CASSPRLPTANTGELFF	TGTGCCAGCAGTCCCCGACTCCCGACAGCGAACACCGGGGAGCTGTTTTTT
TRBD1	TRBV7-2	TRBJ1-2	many	CASSIGQGGYTF	TGTGCCAGCAGCATCGGACAGGGCGGCTACACCTTC